Each of the 13 T cell receptor beta chains below was sequenced from the same sample in a study of T cells in tumors after PD-1 blockade. Some clones are missing from TCRdb's copy, which holds only in-frame ones; the method was immunoSEQ multiplex PCR. Of around 50,000 clones in the sample, 70% to 85% were seen once. The specimen was PBMCs, collected before anti-PD-1 therapy. These receptor sequences come from a human donor with advanced basal cell or squamous cell carcinoma (not recorded which).

This clone was seen only once. The chain has TRBV3-1 (or the pseudogene TRBV3-2) and TRBJ2-5; D gene uncertain. The germline V and J ends were trimmed by 4 bases and 4 bases, with 13 bases remaining between them. Germline CDR1 and CDR2: LGHDT and YNNKEL (reference sequence). This CDR3 comprises 14 residues. CDR3 bases: TGTGCCAGCAGCCCCGAAGCGTGGCGAGAGACCCAGTACTTC. Protein sequence: CASSPEAWRETQYF.

The rearrangement joins TRBV28 to TRBJ2-7; D is unclear. CDR3 length: 14 residues. V lost 5 bases and J lost 7, with 18 bases in between. Germline CDR1 and CDR2: MDHEN and SYDVKM. This CDR3 is CASSRPQSRREQYF. Written as DNA, the CDR3 is TGTGCCAGCAGTCGACCGCAGTCCCGCCGGGAGCAGTACTTC.

V gene TRBV24-1 combines with J gene TRBJ2-1, with TRBD2 identical over 9 bases. Germline CDR1 reads KGHDR; CDR2 reads SFDVKD. With 5 bases clipped from V and 3 bases from J, the junction kept 4 bases outside the gene matches. This CDR3 has 15 residues. CDR3 loop: CATSVGGRDYNEQFF. CDR3 in DNA: TGTGCCACCAGTGTTGGCGGGAGGGACTACAATGAGCAGTTCTTC.

This clone was seen once. The genes are TRBV19 and TRBJ2-3; D is perhaps TRBD1 (6 bases). V lost 6 bases and J 1 base, leaving 14 bases between the germline ends. Germline-derived CDR1 and CDR2 are LNHDA and SQIVND (reference sequence). CDR3 length: 15 amino acids. Here the CDR3 DNA reads TGTGCCAGTAGGCATCAGGGGTTGGGCACAGATACGCAGTATTTT. Translating gives CASRHQGLGTDTQYF.

The chain combines TRBV18 with TRBJ2-2, with D possibly TRBD2 on 6 matching bases. V lost 2 bases to trimming and J lost 5 bases, with 15 bases between them. The CDR3 totals 16 residues. Germline CDR1 is KGHSH and CDR2 is LQKENI. The CDR3 loop is CASSPYRLEVTGELFF. CDR3 DNA sequence: TGTGCCAGCTCACCATACAGACTAGAAGTTACCGGGGAGCTGTTTTTT.

V and J are TRBV5-1 and TRBJ2-3, with D tentatively TRBD2 (7 bases). CDR3 length equals 18 residues. The germline V and J ends were trimmed by 0 bases and 1 base, with 18 bases remaining between them. Germline CDR1 and CDR2: SGHRS and YFSETQ. In DNA, the CDR3 is TGCGCCAGCAGCTTGGTTGCGCGGGGGCGACTAGGCACAGATACGCAGTATTTT. Encoded protein: CASSLVARGRLGTDTQYF.

This clone showed up just a few times. The rearrangement uses TRBV10-3 and TRBJ1-5; D unclear. The CDR3 loop spans 12 amino acids. Germline V lookup: CDR1 ENHRY, CDR2 SYGVKD. V lost 10 bases and J 4 bases, leaving 11 bases between the germline ends. CDR3 amino acids: CATSASNQPQHF. CDR3 nucleotide sequence: TGTGCCACCTCGGCCTCTAATCAGCCCCAGCATTTT.

The rearrangement joins TRBV27 to TRBJ2-3; 14 bases are shared with TRBD2. CDR1 and CDR2 (germline): MNHEY, SMNVEV (reference sequence). The CDR3 covers 20 residues. Trimming took 6 bases from V and 3 from J; bases not matched to a gene: 17. CDR3 protein: CASRDQGTSGSQRWTDTQYF. As DNA, the CDR3 is TGTGCCAGCAGAGACCAAGGGACTAGCGGGAGCCAACGCTGGACAGATACGCAGTATTTT.

This clone was seen just once. The rearrangement links TRBV7-2 to TRBJ2-7, with a weak D call TRBD1 (5 bases). This CDR3 is 15 amino acids long. V was trimmed by 5 bases and J by 4 bases, leaving 18 bases between them. The germline CDR1 and CDR2 sequences are SGHTA and FQGNSA. The chain's CDR3 is CASSLDPLRTYEQYF. The CDR3, as DNA: TGTGCCAGCAGCCTAGACCCCCTCCGGACATACGAGCAGTACTTC. The entire variable domain, with the rest obtained from reference TRBV7-2 and TRBJ2-7, is as follows: GAGVSQSPSNKVTEKGKDVELRCDPISGHTALYWYRQSLGQGLEFLIYFQGNSAPDKSGLPSDRFSAERTGGSVSTLTIQRTQQEDSAVYLCASSLDPLRTYEQYFGPGTRLTVT.

This clone was seen only once. This CDR3 is CASRLTPYNEQFF. For the CDR3, the DNA is TGTGCCAGCAGGCTTACCCCCTACAATGAGCAGTTCTTC. The rearrangement links TRBV12-3 or TRBV12-4 to TRBJ2-1; D remains unclear. This CDR3 region has 13 residues. The V end lost 6 bases, the J end lost 2 bases, and 8 bases lay between the germline ends.

The chain is built from TRBV11-3 and TRBJ2-7, with 9 bases that match TRBD1. The junction had 8 bases not matched to a gene; V was cut back by 2 bases and J by 6 bases. The CDR3 is 15 residues long. Germline V gives CDR1 SGHNT, CDR2 YENEEA. This chain's CDR3 is CASSLPGTGSSEQYF. In nucleotides, the CDR3 is TGTGCCAGCAGCTTACCCGGGACAGGGTCGTCCGAGCAGTACTTC.

The chain has TRBV6-5 and TRBJ2-1; 7 bases map to TRBD1. From germline, CDR1 is MNHEY and CDR2 SVGAGI. The CDR3 sequence is 15 residues long. J lost 0 bases, V lost 6 bases, and 5 bases had no gene match. For the CDR3, the DNA is TGTGCCAGCAGGAACAGGGGTAACTCCTACAATGAGCAGTTCTTC. Translating it yields CASRNRGNSYNEQFF.

V usage is TRBV7-8 and J usage is TRBJ2-7, with D possibly being TRBD2 (6 bases). V lost 5 bases, J lost 0 bases, and 11 bases lay in between. Germline V gene data show CDR1 as SGHVS and CDR2 as FQNEAQ. The CDR3 is 14 amino acids. The CDR3 sequence: CASSPWGDSYEQYF. The CDR3 bases are TGTGCCAGCAGCCCATGGGGGGACTCCTACGAGCAGTACTTC.